These T cell receptor beta chains were read from a single sample in a study of blood T cell repertoires in COVID-19. Repertoires were generated with immunoSEQ multiplex PCR, while TCRdb's copy carries only in-frame clones and drops some. The sample has roughly 230,000 clones; roughly 80% are singletons. Specimen: peripheral blood. The receptors derive from a woman older than 75 with acute or convalescent COVID-19. The CDR3 runs from the conserved cysteine through the conserved F or W. The D gene is left open where the match is weak. Rows give clone size only sometimes, using once, few, many, or a class for an expanded clone.

D: NA; J: TRBJ2-2; V: TRBV11-2; length: 14; size: NA; DNA: TGTGCCAGCAGCTTTGACAGCTACACCGGGGAGCTGTTTTTT; CDR3: CASSFDSYTGELFF
D: NA; J: TRBJ2-5; V: TRBV12-5; length: 13; size: NA; DNA: TGTGCTAGTGGTCCACTATCGGGGGAGACCCAGTACTTC; CDR3: CASGPLSGETQYF
D: TRBD1; J: TRBJ1-1; V: TRBV25-1; length: 14; size: NA; DNA: TGTGCCAGCAGTAAGACAGGGGCGATCACTGAAGCTTTCTTT; CDR3: CASSKTGAITEAFF
D: NA; J: TRBJ2-1; V: TRBV14; length: 15; size: NA; DNA: TGTGCCAGCAGCCGGGTCGGAGCCGCCTACAATGAGCAGTTCTTC; CDR3: CASSRVGAAYNEQFF
D: NA; J: TRBJ1-3; V: TRBV5-1; length: 18; size: NA; DNA: TGCGCCAGCAGCTTGGCCCTGGACAGAATAAGCTCTGGAAACACCATATATTTT; CDR3: CASSLALDRISSGNTIYF
D: NA; J: TRBJ1-2; V: TRBV6-5; length: 14; size: NA; DNA: TGTGCCAGCAGTAACGGACTCGCTCGGGGTGGCTACACCTTC; CDR3: CASSNGLARGGYTF
D: NA; J: TRBJ1-2; V: TRBV5-1; length: 15; size: NA; DNA: TGCGCCAGCAGCTTGAGCGGGGATCGGAACTATGGCTACACCTTC; CDR3: CASSLSGDRNYGYTF
D: TRBD1; J: TRBJ2-7; V: TRBV27; length: 15; size: NA; DNA: TGTGCCAGCAGGCCGAGACAGGGGGCGTTCTACGAGCAGTACTTC; CDR3: CASRPRQGAFYEQYF
D: NA; J: TRBJ2-7; V: TRBV12-3/TRBV12-4; length: 13; size: few; DNA: TGTGCCAGCAGTTTGGGGCAGGGGCGCGAGCAGTACTTC; CDR3: CASSLGQGREQYF
D: NA; J: TRBJ1-3; V: TRBV4-1; length: 16; size: few; DNA: TGCGCCAGCAGCCAGTTGGACAGATCCTCTGGAAACACCATATATTTT; CDR3: CASSQLDRSSGNTIYF
D: TRBD1; J: TRBJ1-2; V: TRBV7-9; length: 15; size: NA; DNA: TGTGCCAGCTCGAAACCGGGACAGGGGGTATTAGGCTACACCTTC; CDR3: CASSKPGQGVLGYTF
D: NA; J: TRBJ2-3; V: TRBV29-1; length: 11; size: NA; DNA: TGCAGCGTTGTATTGACAGATACGCAGTATTTT; CDR3: CSVVLTDTQYF
D: NA; J: TRBJ1-3; V: TRBV7-4; length: 20; size: NA; DNA: TGTGCCAGCAGCTTAGGACCACCTTCCGTAACAGAGAGCTCTGGAAACACCATATATTTT; CDR3: CASSLGPPSVTESSGNTIYF
D: NA; J: TRBJ1-5; V: TRBV19; length: 15; size: NA; DNA: TGTGCCAGTAGCCCGAGATCTTATAGCAATCAGCCCCAGCATTTT; CDR3: CASSPRSYSNQPQHF
D: NA; J: TRBJ1-6; V: TRBV15; length: 13; size: few; DNA: TGTGCCACCAGTCTCGGAGGGGCGGGAGCCCTCCACTTT; CDR3: CATSLGGAGALHF
D: TRBD1; J: TRBJ1-6; V: TRBV2; length: 14; size: NA; DNA: TGTGCCGGGACAGGGAGCTCCTATAATTCACCCCTCCACTTT; CDR3: CAGTGSSYNSPLHF
D: NA; J: TRBJ1-5; V: TRBV7-2; length: 13; size: NA; DNA: TGTGCCAGCAGCTATCAGGGTACCCAGCCCCAGCATTTT; CDR3: CASSYQGTQPQHF
D: NA; J: TRBJ1-2; V: TRBV25-1; length: 15; size: NA; DNA: TGTGCCAGCAGTGAATATTCGGGGGGCGCCCGTGGCTACACCTTC; CDR3: CASSEYSGGARGYTF
D: TRBD2; J: TRBJ2-5; V: TRBV5-1; length: 14; size: NA; DNA: TGCGCCAGCAGGGCTAGCGGGTACCAAGAGACCCAGTACTTC; CDR3: CASRASGYQETQYF
D: TRBD2; J: TRBJ2-2; V: TRBV7-9; length: 17; size: once; DNA: TGTGCCAGCAGCTCCCCCAGCGGGAGCCTTAACACCGGGGAGCTGTTTTTT; CDR3: CASSSPSGSLNTGELFF
D: NA; J: TRBJ1-3; V: TRBV20-1; length: 11; size: NA; DNA: TGCAGTGCTAGAGTAAGAAACACCATATATTTT; CDR3: CSARVRNTIYF
D: TRBD2; J: TRBJ2-7; V: TRBV7-2; length: 15; size: NA; DNA: TGTGCCAGCAGCCTCCAAGCGGGGGGGCCCCACGAGCAGTACTTC; CDR3: CASSLQAGGPHEQYF
D: NA; J: TRBJ2-7; V: TRBV7-2; length: 14; size: NA; DNA: TGTGCCAGCAGCTTCGTCCAGGGTCACTACGAGCAGTACTTC; CDR3: CASSFVQGHYEQYF
D: NA; J: TRBJ2-1; V: TRBV13; length: 23; size: NA; DNA: TGTGCCAGCAGCTCCCGCCACAGGGGTTCGTGGGAGGGGGTGAGCTGGACAGGGAATGAGCAGTTCTTC; CDR3: CASSSRHRGSWEGVSWTGNEQFF
D: NA; J: TRBJ1-5; V: TRBV11-2; length: 15; size: few; DNA: TGTGCCAGCAGCTTAGAAATCCGCTCTGAGGGGCCCCAGCATTTT; CDR3: CASSLEIRSEGPQHF
D: NA; J: TRBJ2-7; V: TRBV5-1; length: 14; size: NA; DNA: TGCGCCAGCAGCCCGGGCGGGACTGGCTACGAGCAGTACTTC; CDR3: CASSPGGTGYEQYF
D: TRBD1; J: TRBJ2-7; V: TRBV28; length: 14; size: NA; DNA: TGTGCCAGCAGCTTCCCGGGACAGTCCTACGAGCAGTACTTC; CDR3: CASSFPGQSYEQYF
D: TRBD2; J: TRBJ2-2; V: TRBV3-1/TRBV3-2; length: 16; size: many; DNA: TGTGCCAGCAGCTTGACTAGCGGGGGGCCGGGCGGGGAGCTGTTTTTT; CDR3: CASSLTSGGPGGELFF
D: NA; J: TRBJ2-2; V: TRBV19; length: 15; size: NA; DNA: TGTGCCAGTAGTACACAGGCCCTGAACACCGGGGAGCTGTTTTTT; CDR3: CASSTQALNTGELFF
D: NA; J: TRBJ1-1; V: TRBV7-2; length: 13; size: NA; DNA: TGTGCCAGCAGCTTTGCAGGGTACACTGAAGCTTTCTTT; CDR3: CASSFAGYTEAFF
D: TRBD2; J: TRBJ2-2; V: TRBV5-4; length: 17; size: NA; DNA: TGTGCCAGCAGCATCGGACTAGCGGGGGGTAACACCGGGGAGCTGTTTTTT; CDR3: CASSIGLAGGNTGELFF
D: NA; J: TRBJ2-2; V: TRBV15; length: 15; size: NA; DNA: TGTGCCACCAGCAGAGAGGACAGGAACACCGGGGAGCTGTTTTTT; CDR3: CATSREDRNTGELFF
D: TRBD1; J: TRBJ2-5; V: TRBV27; length: 16; size: NA; DNA: TGTGCCAGCAGTTCGTACTTCCGGGACAGCCAAGAGACCCAGTACTTC; CDR3: CASSSYFRDSQETQYF
D: NA; J: TRBJ2-1; V: TRBV4-1; length: 14; size: NA; DNA: TGCGCCAGCAGCCAAGATGACACCTACAATGAGCAGTTCTTC; CDR3: CASSQDDTYNEQFF
D: TRBD1; J: TRBJ2-1; V: TRBV4-1; length: 17; size: NA; DNA: TGCGCCAGCAGCCAAGCTTCCGGGACAGGGTTGGTCAATGAGCAGTTCTTC; CDR3: CASSQASGTGLVNEQFF
D: NA; J: TRBJ2-7; V: TRBV2; length: 15; size: NA; DNA: TGTGCCAGCAGTGAAAATTGGGGCCGCGGTTACGAGCAGTACTTC; CDR3: CASSENWGRGYEQYF
D: NA; J: TRBJ1-5; V: TRBV12-2; length: 13; size: once; DNA: TGTGCAAGTCGGCGAGGGGGCCTGGAGCCCCAGCATTTT; CDR3: CASRRGGLEPQHF
D: NA; J: TRBJ2-6; V: TRBV10-2; length: 14; size: NA; DNA: TGCGCCAGCAGTCCGGAGGGTGGGGCCAACGTCCTGACTTTC; CDR3: CASSPEGGANVLTF
D: NA; J: TRBJ1-1; V: TRBV19; length: 13; size: NA; DNA: TGTGCCAGTAGTTCCACGGGGGATACTGAAGCTTTCTTT; CDR3: CASSSTGDTEAFF
D: TRBD1; J: TRBJ1-6; V: TRBV27; length: 15; size: NA; DNA: TGTGCCAGCAGGTCCCCCTGGGACAGGAATTCACCCCTCCACTTT; CDR3: CASRSPWDRNSPLHF
D: TRBD2; J: TRBJ2-7; V: TRBV11-1; length: 15; size: NA; DNA: TGTGCCAGCTCACAGAGCGGGGGGCTCTCCTACGAGCAGTACTTC; CDR3: CASSQSGGLSYEQYF
D: TRBD1; J: TRBJ1-1; V: TRBV5-1; length: 14; size: few; DNA: TGCGCCAGCAGTTATGGACAGGGGAACACTGAAGCTTTCTTT; CDR3: CASSYGQGNTEAFF
D: NA; J: TRBJ1-1; V: TRBV10-3; length: 12; size: NA; DNA: TGTGCCATCAGTGAGTCTTCAGGTGAAGCTTTCTTT; CDR3: CAISESSGEAFF
D: TRBD1; J: TRBJ2-3; V: TRBV7-8; length: 16; size: NA; DNA: TGTGCCAGCAGCTCCGAACAGACAGGGGGTACAGATACGCAGTATTTT; CDR3: CASSSEQTGGTDTQYF
D: TRBD1; J: TRBJ2-7; V: TRBV5-1; length: 12; size: few; DNA: TGCGCCAGCAGCTTGACAGGGGATCCCCCCCGCTTC; CDR3: CASSLTGDPPRF
D: TRBD2; J: TRBJ2-5; V: TRBV19; length: 15; size: NA; DNA: TGTGCCAGTAGGGGGCGGGGGGCCGCCCAAGAGACCCAGTACTTC; CDR3: CASRGRGAAQETQYF
D: TRBD1; J: TRBJ2-7; V: TRBV6-5; length: 13; size: NA; DNA: TGTGCCACCTCTAGACAGGGAAATTACGAGCAGTACTTC; CDR3: CATSRQGNYEQYF
D: TRBD2; J: TRBJ2-1; V: TRBV6-5; length: 14; size: NA; DNA: TGTGCCAGCAACTGGGCGGGGGGGTACAATGAGCAGTTCTTC; CDR3: CASNWAGGYNEQFF
D: TRBD1; J: TRBJ2-2; V: TRBV28; length: 15; size: NA; DNA: TGTGCCAGCACCAGACAGGGCCCGAACACCGGGGAGCTGTTTTTT; CDR3: CASTRQGPNTGELFF